The 8 T cell receptor beta chains listed next were all sequenced from one sample in a study of beta chain features in type 1 diabetes. Study results and limitations: Type 1 diabetes patients had TCRB CDR3s that were shorter (moderately but significantly so) in all four CD4+ subsets.

Of the isolated RNA, all was reverse transcribed, and so the sequenced material was expressed TCRB transcripts. The repertoire was sequenced with immunoSEQ multiplex PCR; TCRdb's copy has only in-frame clones and lacks some. Among around 130,000 clones listed, 16% were seen once. Their antigens remain unidentified. Sequencing was done on a sample of central memory CD4+ T cells from blood. The receptors were gathered from a man under 40 with type 1 diabetes.

This clone has more than one count but fewer than ten. The chain recombines TRBV18 with TRBJ2-1; D uncertain. Trimming cost V 1 base and J 8 bases, with 3 bases left between them. Germline V lookup: CDR1 KGHSH, CDR2 LQKENI. There are 11 residues in the CDR3. In nucleotides, the CDR3 is TGTGCCAGCTCACCACAGGATGAGCAGTTCTTC. Its protein is CASSPQDEQFF.

V usage is TRBV30 and J usage is TRBJ1-2; D unclear. CDR1 and CDR2 from the germline V gene are GTSNPN and SVGIG (reference sequence). Trimming shortened V by 7 bases and J by 0 bases, and 12 bases separated the two germline ends. The CDR3 is made up of 13 amino acids. The CDR3 loop is CASFDKANYGYTF. The CDR3, as DNA: TGTGCCTCCTTTGACAAAGCTAACTATGGCTACACCTTC.

This clone was seen only a few times. This sequence joins TRBV28 and TRBJ2-6; D is possibly TRBD2 (6 bases). CDR1 and CDR2 from the germline V gene are MDHEN and SYDVKM. V shed 6 bases and J shed 0 bases, with 12 bases lying between them. This CDR3 region has 16 residues. The CDR3 region is CASREGPHSGANVLTF. The CDR3 coding sequence is TGTGCCAGCAGGGAGGGACCGCACTCTGGGGCCAACGTCCTGACTTTC.

The chain combines TRBV5-4 with TRBJ2-7; D is possibly TRBD1 (8 bases). The CDR3 covers 15 residues. Germline-derived CDR1 and CDR2 are SGHNT and YYREEE (reference sequence). Trimming cost V 0 bases and J 3 bases, with 13 bases left between them. CDR3 in DNA: TGTGCCAGCAGCTTGGGACAGGGGACTAACTACGAGCAGTACTTC. Residues: CASSLGQGTNYEQYF.

Only a few counts were recorded for this clone. The gene calls are TRBV7-2 and TRBJ2-5; no reliable D call. CDR1 is SGHTA and CDR2 is FQGNSA in the germline V gene. The CDR3 totals 12 residues. With 1 base removed from V and 5 bases from J, the gap between germline ends came to 5 bases. DNA of the CDR3: TGTGCCAGCAGCTTAGTCGCGGAGACCCAGTACTTC. Translating gives CASSLVAETQYF.

The table lists this clone with a few counts. This rearrangement joins TRBV5-4 to TRBJ2-1; 9 positions agree with TRBD2. The CDR3 covers 15 residues. The germline CDR1 and CDR2 sequences are SGHNT and YYREEE (reference sequence). After removal of 0 bases from V and 5 bases from J, the junction contained 3 bases not matched to a gene. CDR3 nucleotides: TGTGCCAGCAGCTTGGACCAGCGGGGGGACAATGAGCAGTTCTTC. Translation: CASSLDQRGDNEQFF.

This chain uses TRBV6-6 with TRBJ2-5, with D tentatively TRBD1 or TRBD2 (5 bases each). The CDR3 sequence is 15 residues long. V lost 5 bases, J lost 2 bases, and 15 bases lay in between. Germline assignment: CDR1 MNHNY and CDR2 SVGAGI (reference sequence). The CDR3 DNA reads as TGTGCCAGCAGTCAACAGGCCTCGGGGCAAGAGACCCAGTACTTC. Protein: CASSQQASGQETQYF.

V is TRBV25-1 and J is TRBJ2-4; D is unresolved. V lost 1 base to trimming and J lost 7 bases, with 2 bases between them. The CDR3 is 11 residues long. Germline values: CDR1 MGHDK, CDR2 SYGVNS. The CDR3 sequence is CASSEFNIQYF. For the CDR3, the DNA is TGTGCCAGCAGTGAATTTAACATTCAGTACTTC.